The rows below give T cell receptor beta chains drawn from one sample of a study of blood T cell repertoires in COVID-19. Clones were read by immunoSEQ multiplex PCR, and TCRdb kept only the in-frame ones, dropping some. The sample lists 95,000 to 110,000 clones, about 91% occurring once. Sequences were obtained from peripheral blood. The receptors were sampled from a man aged 50 or older with active or convalescent COVID-19. The CDR3 runs from the conserved cysteine through the conserved F or W. A D gene is named only where the DNA matches it firmly. Clone sizes are given selectively: once, few, many, or a class where the clone is expanded.

v_call: TRBV9; clone_size: NA; d_call: NA; j_call: TRBJ2-1; cdr3_aa: CASGVGQAGRSYNEQFF; cdr3_nt: TGTGCCAGCGGAGTCGGGCAGGCGGGGCGTTCCTACAATGAGCAGTTCTTC
v_call: TRBV6-1; clone_size: NA; d_call: NA; j_call: TRBJ1-1; cdr3_aa: CASSETGRNTEAFF; cdr3_nt: TGTGCCAGCAGTGAGACAGGCCGGAACACTGAAGCTTTCTTT
v_call: TRBV27; clone_size: NA; d_call: TRBD1; j_call: TRBJ2-7; cdr3_aa: CASSFGTGASYEQYF; cdr3_nt: TGTGCCAGCAGTTTCGGGACAGGGGCCTCCTACGAGCAGTACTTC
v_call: TRBV9; clone_size: once; d_call: NA; j_call: TRBJ2-1; cdr3_aa: CASSATSLTYNEQFF; cdr3_nt: TGTGCCAGCAGCGCGACTAGTTTAACCTACAATGAGCAGTTCTTC
v_call: TRBV7-2; clone_size: once; d_call: TRBD2; j_call: TRBJ2-1; cdr3_aa: CASSLLAGGVAEQFF; cdr3_nt: TGTGCCAGCAGCTTGTTGGCGGGAGGGGTCGCTGAGCAGTTCTTC
v_call: TRBV6-2/TRBV6-3; clone_size: NA; d_call: TRBD1; j_call: TRBJ2-1; cdr3_aa: CASSFGTGRNEQFF; cdr3_nt: TGTGCCAGCAGTTTCGGGACAGGGAGGAATGAGCAGTTCTTC
v_call: TRBV19; clone_size: NA; d_call: TRBD1; j_call: TRBJ1-5; cdr3_aa: CASWGPGTGGDSNQPQHF; cdr3_nt: TGTGCCAGTTGGGGCCCCGGGACAGGGGGCGATAGCAATCAGCCCCAGCATTTT
v_call: TRBV6-5; clone_size: NA; d_call: TRBD2; j_call: TRBJ2-4; cdr3_aa: CASSYSGGRIGNIQYF; cdr3_nt: TGTGCCAGCAGTTACTCTGGCGGGAGGATCGGAAACATTCAGTACTTC
v_call: TRBV5-6; clone_size: NA; d_call: TRBD1; j_call: TRBJ2-7; cdr3_aa: CASSLGQGFYEQYF; cdr3_nt: TGTGCCAGCAGCTTGGGACAGGGTTTCTACGAGCAGTACTTC
v_call: TRBV7-8; clone_size: NA; d_call: TRBD2; j_call: TRBJ2-7; cdr3_aa: CASSLAGGRANEQYF; cdr3_nt: TGTGCCAGCAGCTTAGCTGGCGGGAGGGCCAACGAGCAGTACTTC
v_call: TRBV3-1/TRBV3-2; clone_size: NA; d_call: NA; j_call: TRBJ1-4; cdr3_aa: CASSQRFRVGILFF; cdr3_nt: TGTGCCAGCAGCCAACGGTTCAGGGTGGGAATACTGTTTTTT
v_call: TRBV7-9; clone_size: NA; d_call: NA; j_call: TRBJ2-7; cdr3_aa: CASSFSYEQYF; cdr3_nt: TGTGCCAGCAGCTTCTCTTACGAGCAGTACTTC
v_call: TRBV24-1; clone_size: NA; d_call: NA; j_call: TRBJ2-1; cdr3_aa: CATSDSTFNEQFF; cdr3_nt: TGTGCCACCAGTGATTCCACTTTTAATGAGCAGTTCTTC
v_call: TRBV7-9; clone_size: NA; d_call: TRBD1; j_call: TRBJ1-2; cdr3_aa: CASSLDRAPYYGYTF; cdr3_nt: TGTGCCAGCAGCTTGGACAGGGCCCCCTACTATGGCTACACCTTC
v_call: TRBV7-9; clone_size: many; d_call: TRBD1; j_call: TRBJ2-1; cdr3_aa: CASSPGTATQINEQFF; cdr3_nt: TGTGCCAGCAGCCCGGGGACAGCAACACAAATTAATGAGCAGTTCTTC
v_call: TRBV7-6; clone_size: NA; d_call: NA; j_call: TRBJ2-5; cdr3_aa: CASSQTGVQETQYF; cdr3_nt: TGTGCCAGCAGCCAGACAGGAGTGCAAGAGACCCAGTACTTC
v_call: TRBV19; clone_size: NA; d_call: TRBD1; j_call: TRBJ2-2; cdr3_aa: CASSTRRGRTGELFF; cdr3_nt: TGTGCCAGTAGTACCCGCAGGGGGCGCACCGGGGAGCTGTTTTTT